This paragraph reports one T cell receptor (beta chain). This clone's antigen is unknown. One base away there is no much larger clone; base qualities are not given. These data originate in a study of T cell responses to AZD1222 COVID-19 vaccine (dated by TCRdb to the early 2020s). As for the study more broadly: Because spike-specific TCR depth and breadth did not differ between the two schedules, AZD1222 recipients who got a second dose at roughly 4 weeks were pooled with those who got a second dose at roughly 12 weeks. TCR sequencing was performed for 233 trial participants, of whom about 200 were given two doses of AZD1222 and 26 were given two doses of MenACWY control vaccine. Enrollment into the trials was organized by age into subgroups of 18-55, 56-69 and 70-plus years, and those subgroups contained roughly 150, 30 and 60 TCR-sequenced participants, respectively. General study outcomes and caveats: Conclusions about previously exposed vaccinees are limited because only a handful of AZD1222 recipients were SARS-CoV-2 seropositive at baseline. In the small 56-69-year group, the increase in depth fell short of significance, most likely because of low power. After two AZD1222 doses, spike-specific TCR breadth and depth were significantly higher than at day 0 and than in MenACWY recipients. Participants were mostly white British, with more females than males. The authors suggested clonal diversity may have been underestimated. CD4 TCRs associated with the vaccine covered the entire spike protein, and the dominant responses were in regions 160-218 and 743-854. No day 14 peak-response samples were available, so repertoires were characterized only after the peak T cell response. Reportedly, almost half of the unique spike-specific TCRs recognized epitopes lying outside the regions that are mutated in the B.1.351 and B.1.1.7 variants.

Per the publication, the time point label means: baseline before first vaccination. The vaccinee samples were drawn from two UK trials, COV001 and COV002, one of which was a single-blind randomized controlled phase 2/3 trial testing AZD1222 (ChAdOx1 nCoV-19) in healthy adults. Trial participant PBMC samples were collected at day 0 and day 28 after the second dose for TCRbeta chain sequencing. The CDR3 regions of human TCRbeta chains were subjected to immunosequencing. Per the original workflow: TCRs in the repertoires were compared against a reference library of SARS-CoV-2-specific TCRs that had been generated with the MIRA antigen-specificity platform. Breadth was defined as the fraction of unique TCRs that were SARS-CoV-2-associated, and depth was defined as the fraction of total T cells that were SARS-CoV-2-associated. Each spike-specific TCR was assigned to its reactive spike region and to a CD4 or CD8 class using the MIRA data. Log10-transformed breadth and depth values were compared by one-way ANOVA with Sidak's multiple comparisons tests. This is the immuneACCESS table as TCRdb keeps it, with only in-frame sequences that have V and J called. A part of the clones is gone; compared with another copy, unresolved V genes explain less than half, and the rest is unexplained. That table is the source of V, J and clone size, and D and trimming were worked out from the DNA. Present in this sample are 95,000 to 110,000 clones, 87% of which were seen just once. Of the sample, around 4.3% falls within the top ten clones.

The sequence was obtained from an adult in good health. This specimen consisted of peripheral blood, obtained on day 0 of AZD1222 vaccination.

The sequenced DNA is TGTGCCAGCAGCCCAGACGTTATCGGCAATCAGCCCCAGCATTTT. It is translated as CASSPDVIGNQPQHF. Rearrangement joined TRBV7-9 to TRBJ1-5; the D gene cannot be named for sure. There are 15 amino acids in the CDR3, from cysteine to phenylalanine inclusive. The only DNA kept is the CDR3, 45 bases in frame from the first base. As encoded in the germline V gene (reference sequence), CDR1 is SEHNR while CDR2 is FQNEAQ. Trimming costs V 5 bases and J 2 bases, and their ends lie 13 bases apart.